This TCR beta chain was sequenced for a study of cytomegalovirus exposure and HLA in healthy donors. The CDR3 length is 15 residues. CDR1 and CDR2 (germline): KGHSH, LQKENI. J lost 10 bases, V lost 3 bases, and 8 bases had no gene match. Researchers ran the PCR with 60 Vbeta and 13 Jbeta primers. Here immunoSEQ multiplex PCR was the method, and the copy in TCRdb shows in-frame clones only, minus some. Of about 120,000 clones in the sample, around 75% were seen once. The chain couples TRBV18 to TRBJ1-6, with 8 nucleotides matching TRBD1. The source is a man aged 25 to 40 in good health and CMV-seronegative. Sequenced: PBMCs. CDR3 in DNA: TGTGCCAGCTCACCCCGACAGGGGAGGGACTCACCCCTCCACTTT. This sequence encodes CASSPRQGRDSPLHF.